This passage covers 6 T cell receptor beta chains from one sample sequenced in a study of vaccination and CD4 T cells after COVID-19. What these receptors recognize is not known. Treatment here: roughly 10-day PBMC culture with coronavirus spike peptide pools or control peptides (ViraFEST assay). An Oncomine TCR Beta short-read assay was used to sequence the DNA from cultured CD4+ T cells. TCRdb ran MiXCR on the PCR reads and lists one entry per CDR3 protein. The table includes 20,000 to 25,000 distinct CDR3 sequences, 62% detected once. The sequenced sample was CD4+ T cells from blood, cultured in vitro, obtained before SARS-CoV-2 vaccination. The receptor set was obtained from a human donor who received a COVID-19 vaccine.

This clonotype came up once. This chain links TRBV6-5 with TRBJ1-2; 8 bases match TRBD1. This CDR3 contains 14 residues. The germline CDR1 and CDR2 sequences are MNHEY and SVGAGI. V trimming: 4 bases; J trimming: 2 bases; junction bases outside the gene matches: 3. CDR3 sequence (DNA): TGTGCCAGCAGTTTACAGGGGGTCAACTATGGCTACACCTTC. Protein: CASSLQGVNYGYTF.

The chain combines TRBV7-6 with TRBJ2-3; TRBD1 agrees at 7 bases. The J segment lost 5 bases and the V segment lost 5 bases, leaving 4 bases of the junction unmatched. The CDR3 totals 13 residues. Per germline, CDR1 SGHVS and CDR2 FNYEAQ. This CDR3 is CASSRQGQDTQYF. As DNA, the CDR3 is TGTGCCAGCAGCCGACAGGGACAAGATACGCAGTATTTT.

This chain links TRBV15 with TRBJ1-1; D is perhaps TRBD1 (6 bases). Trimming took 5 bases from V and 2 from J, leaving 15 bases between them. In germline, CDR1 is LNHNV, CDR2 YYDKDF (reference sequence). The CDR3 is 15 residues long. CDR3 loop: CATSALRTVNTEAFF. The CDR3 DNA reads TGTGCCACCAGCGCCCTCAGGACAGTCAACACTGAAGCTTTCTTT.

DNA of the CDR3: TGTGCCAGCAGTGCGGACAGTATGAACACCGGGGAGCTGTTTTTT. Translation gives CASSADSMNTGELFF. J is TRBJ2-2 and V is TRBV6-2 or TRBV6-3; D possibly corresponds to TRBD1 (6 bases). This CDR3 has 15 amino acids. The germline V gene has CDR1 MNHEY and CDR2 SVGEGT. V was pared by 5 bases and J by 1 base, with 11 bases between.

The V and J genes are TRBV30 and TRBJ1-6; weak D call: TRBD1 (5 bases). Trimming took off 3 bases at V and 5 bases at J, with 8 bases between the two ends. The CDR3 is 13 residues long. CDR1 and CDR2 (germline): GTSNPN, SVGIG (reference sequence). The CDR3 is CAWSRANNSPLHF. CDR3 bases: TGTGCCTGGAGCAGGGCTAATAATTCACCCCTCCACTTT.

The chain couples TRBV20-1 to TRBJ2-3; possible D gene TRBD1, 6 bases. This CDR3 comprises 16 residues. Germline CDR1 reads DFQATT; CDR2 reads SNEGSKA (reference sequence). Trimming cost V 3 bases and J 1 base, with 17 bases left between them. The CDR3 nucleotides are TGCAGTGCTAGTTCCACTTTAGAGGGGGGCACAGATACGCAGTATTTT. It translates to CSASSTLEGGTDTQYF.